The source of this T cell receptor (beta chain) is a study of OX40 agonist ivuxolimab in advanced cancers. Study-level background: In this cohort, patients received ivuxolimab, an agonistic anti-OX40 (CD134) antibody.

The data were produced by immunoSEQ multiplex PCR, yet TCRdb's version contains in-frame clones alone and is incomplete. The table includes 80,000 or so clones, 90% to 95% detected once. Sequencing used CD4+ or CD8+ T cells sorted from blood, obtained in a trial of the OX40 agonist ivuxolimab. This sequence originates from an adult with an advanced solid tumor such as melanoma, head and neck, liver or kidney cancer.

In DNA, the CDR3 is TGCGCCAGCAGCCCACTGGGGGGGTATCAAGAGACCCAGTACTTC. Translating gives CASSPLGGYQETQYF. This chain links TRBV5-1 with TRBJ2-5; TRBD2 matches at 7 bases. V was pared by 4 bases and J by 2 bases, with 8 bases of the junction left unmatched. CDR3 length: 15 residues. Germline assignment: CDR1 SGHRS and CDR2 YFSETQ.